Described below is a single TCR beta chain sequence and its context. Ten or more counts support this clonotype. Its antigen is not yet known. No base-level quality is on record; no much larger clone is a single base apart. The treatment or condition label corresponds to: allogeneic hematopoietic cell transplantation with graft depleted of TCRalphabeta T cells and CD19 B cells. The transplant recipients were children given TCRalphabeta/CD19-depleted allogeneic hematopoietic cell grafts. Library preparation employed PCR. Sequencing relied on an Illumina HiSeq 2500. Molecular barcoding was employed in the preparation of TCR libraries, with unique molecular identifiers being used to normalize TCRbeta repertoire quantification. TCRdb handled the public reads itself, with Q25 trimming in fastp and clone calling in MiXCR, and kept productive beta chains. Each entry merges the rows of one CDR3 protein and shows their most common DNA and genes. In this sample the table shows about 440,000 distinct CDR3 sequences, roughly 43% of which occur a single time. 25% to 30% of the sample is taken by the ten largest.

Its CDR3 holds 16 amino acids, cysteine through phenylalanine. Of all the DNA, just the CDR3 is kept, 48 bases in frame from base 1. CDR1 and CDR2 are drawn from the germline V gene (reference sequence): DFQATT, SNEGSKA. This sample is drawn from a study of T-cell reconstitution after alpha-beta-depleted transplantation in children (dated by TCRdb to 2015 to 2016). A note on the overall study: The study quantitatively tracked T-cell immune reconstitution after TCRalphabeta/CD19-depleted allogeneic hematopoietic cell transplantation in children using TCR repertoire profiling. Study-wide findings and limitations: The high TCRbeta diversity at day 60 in some patients was ascribed to recipient T cells and intrathymic progenitors that had survived conditioning. The frequencies of hyperexpanded clones fell over the following months, and after one year, T-cell counts and TCRbeta diversity were mostly attributed to newly produced T cells. The apparently early recovery of alphabetaT-cell counts about two months after transplant reportedly depended on only several hundred rapidly expanded clones that came from non-depleted graft cells.

The receptor was isolated from a girl aged 2-10 years with aplastic anemia, due to receive a stem cell transplant. Sequencing was performed on PBMCs, taken before TCRalphabeta/CD19-depleted stem cell transplant. The chain joins TRBV20-1 to TRBJ2-3, with TRBD1 identical over 9 junction bases. The CDR3 amino acid sequence is: CSGGGTGLRSTDTQYF. The bases are TGCAGCGGCGGAGGGACAGGGCTTCGAAGCACAGATACGCAGTATTTT.